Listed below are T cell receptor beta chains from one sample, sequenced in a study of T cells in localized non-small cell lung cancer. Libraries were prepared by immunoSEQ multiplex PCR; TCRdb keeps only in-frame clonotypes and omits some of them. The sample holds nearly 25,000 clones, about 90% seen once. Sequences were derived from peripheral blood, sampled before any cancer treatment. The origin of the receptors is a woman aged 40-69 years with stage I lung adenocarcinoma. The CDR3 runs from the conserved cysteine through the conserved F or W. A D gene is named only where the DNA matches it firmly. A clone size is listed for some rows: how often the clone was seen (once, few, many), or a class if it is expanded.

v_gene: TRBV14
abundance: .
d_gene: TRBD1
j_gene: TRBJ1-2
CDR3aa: CASSQGTGGFYYGYTF
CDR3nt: TGTGCCAGCAGCCAAGGGACAGGGGGCTTTTACTATGGCTACACCTTC

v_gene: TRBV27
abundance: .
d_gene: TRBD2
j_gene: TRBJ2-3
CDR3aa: CASSFGGRAPDTQYF
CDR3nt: TGTGCCAGCAGTTTCGGCGGGAGGGCCCCAGATACGCAGTATTTT

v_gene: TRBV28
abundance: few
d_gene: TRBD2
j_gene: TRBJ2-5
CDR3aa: CASMDGLAVSQYF
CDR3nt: TGTGCCAGCATGGATGGGCTAGCGGTGTCCCAGTACTTC

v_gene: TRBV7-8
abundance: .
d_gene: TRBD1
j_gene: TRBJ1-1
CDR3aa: CASSSKRQGHSTIRRGTEAFF
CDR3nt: TGTGCCAGCAGCTCCAAACGACAGGGTCACAGTACAATCAGAAGGGGGACTGAAGCTTTCTTT

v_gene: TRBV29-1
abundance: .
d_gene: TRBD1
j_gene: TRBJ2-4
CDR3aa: CSYRGFKNIQYF
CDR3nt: TGCAGTTACAGGGGTTTCAAAAACATTCAGTACTTC

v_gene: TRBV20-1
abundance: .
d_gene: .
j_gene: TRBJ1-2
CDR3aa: CSAPGLYGYTF
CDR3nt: TGCAGTGCTCCTGGTTTGTATGGCTACACCTTC

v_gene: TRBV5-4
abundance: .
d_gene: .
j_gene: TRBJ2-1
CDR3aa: CASSLPQGPYNEQFF
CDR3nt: TGTGCCAGCAGCTTGCCCCAGGGCCCCTACAATGAGCAGTTCTTC

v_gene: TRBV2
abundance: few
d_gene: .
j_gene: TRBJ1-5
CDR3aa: CASSEGVRQPQHF
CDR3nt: TGTGCCAGCAGTGAAGGGGTGCGTCAGCCCCAGCATTTT

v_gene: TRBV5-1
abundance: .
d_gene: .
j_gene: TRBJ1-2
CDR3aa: CASSVGIGGYTF
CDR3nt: TGCGCCAGCAGTGTTGGTATCGGAGGCTACACCTTC

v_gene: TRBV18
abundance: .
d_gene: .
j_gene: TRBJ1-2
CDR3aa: CASSPDWNYGYTF
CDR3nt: TGTGCCAGCTCACCGGACTGGAACTATGGCTACACCTTC

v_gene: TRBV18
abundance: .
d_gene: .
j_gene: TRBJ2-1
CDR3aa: CASSPGQGMVNEQFF
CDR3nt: TGTGCCAGCTCACCGGGGCAGGGGATGGTCAATGAGCAGTTCTTC

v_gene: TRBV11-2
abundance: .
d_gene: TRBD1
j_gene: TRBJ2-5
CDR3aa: CASSLVGQGRSETQYF
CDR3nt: TGTGCCAGCAGCTTAGTAGGACAGGGACGTTCGGAGACCCAGTACTTC

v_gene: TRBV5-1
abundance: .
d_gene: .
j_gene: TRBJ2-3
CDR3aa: CASSLGQGLGTQYF
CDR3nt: TGCGCCAGCAGCTTGGGCCAGGGGCTGGGTACGCAGTATTTT

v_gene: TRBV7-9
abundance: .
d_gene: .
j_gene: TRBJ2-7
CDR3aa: CASSLMEGLYEQYF
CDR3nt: TGTGCCAGCAGCTTGATGGAGGGACTCTACGAGCAGTACTTC

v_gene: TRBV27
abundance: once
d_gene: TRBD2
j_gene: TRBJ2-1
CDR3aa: CASSLRLAGGSPYNEQFF
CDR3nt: TGTGCCAGCAGTTTACGACTAGCGGGAGGGTCCCCCTACAATGAGCAGTTCTTC

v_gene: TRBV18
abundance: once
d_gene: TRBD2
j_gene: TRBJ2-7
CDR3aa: CASSPASGSSYEQYF
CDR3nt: TGTGCCAGCTCACCCGCTAGCGGAAGCTCCTACGAGCAGTACTTC

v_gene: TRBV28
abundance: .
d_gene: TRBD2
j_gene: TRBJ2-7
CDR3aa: CASSSSGTKSYEQYF
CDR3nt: TGTGCCAGCAGTTCTTCCGGGACTAAATCCTACGAGCAGTACTTC

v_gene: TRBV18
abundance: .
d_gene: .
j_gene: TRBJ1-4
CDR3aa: CASSPPSEYGISEKLFF
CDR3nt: TGTGCCAGCTCACCACCGTCAGAGTATGGGATCAGCGAAAAACTGTTTTTT

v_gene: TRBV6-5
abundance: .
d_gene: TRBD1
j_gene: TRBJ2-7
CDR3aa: CASSYSRTGLTYEQYF
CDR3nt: TGTGCCAGCAGTTACTCGAGGACAGGGTTGACCTACGAGCAGTACTTC

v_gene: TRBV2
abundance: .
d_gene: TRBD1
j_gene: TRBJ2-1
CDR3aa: CASRADRGSYNEQFF
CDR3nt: TGTGCCAGCAGGGCGGACAGGGGGTCCTACAATGAGCAGTTCTTC

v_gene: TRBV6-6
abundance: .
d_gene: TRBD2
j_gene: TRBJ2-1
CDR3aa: CASDPSSGRPSNEQFF
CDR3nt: TGTGCCAGCGATCCATCTAGCGGGAGGCCGTCAAATGAGCAGTTCTTC

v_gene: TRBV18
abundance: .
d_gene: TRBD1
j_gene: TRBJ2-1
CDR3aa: CASSQTGGIYNEQFF
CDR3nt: TGTGCCAGCTCACAAACAGGGGGGATCTACAATGAGCAGTTCTTC

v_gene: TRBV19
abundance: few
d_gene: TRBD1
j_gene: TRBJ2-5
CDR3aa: CASSRTGGGFETQYF
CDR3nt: TGTGCCAGTAGTCGGACAGGGGGCGGATTTGAGACCCAGTACTTC

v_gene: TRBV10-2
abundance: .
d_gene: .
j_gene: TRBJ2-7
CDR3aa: CASSEGETPYEQYF
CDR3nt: TGCGCCAGCAGTGAGGGGGAGACCCCCTACGAGCAGTACTTC

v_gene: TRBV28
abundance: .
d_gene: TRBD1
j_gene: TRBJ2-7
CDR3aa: CASSWDRTRSYEQYF
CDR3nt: TGTGCCAGCAGTTGGGACAGAACCCGCTCCTACGAGCAGTACTTC

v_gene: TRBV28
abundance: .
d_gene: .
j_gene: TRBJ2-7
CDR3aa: CASTGLDEQYF
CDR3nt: TGTGCCAGCACAGGGCTGGACGAGCAGTACTTC

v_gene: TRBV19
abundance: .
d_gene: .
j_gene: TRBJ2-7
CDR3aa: CASSITFPQGYEQYF
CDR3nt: TGTGCCAGTAGTATAACCTTTCCTCAGGGCTACGAGCAGTACTTC

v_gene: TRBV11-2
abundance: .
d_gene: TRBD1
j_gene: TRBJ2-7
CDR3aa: CASSLDLGTGRLYEQYF
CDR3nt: TGTGCCAGCAGCTTAGATTTGGGGACAGGGCGCCTCTACGAGCAGTACTTC

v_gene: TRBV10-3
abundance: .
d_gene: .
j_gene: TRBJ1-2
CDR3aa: CATAETGPGGYTF
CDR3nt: TGTGCCACGGCGGAGACAGGCCCAGGAGGCTACACCTTC

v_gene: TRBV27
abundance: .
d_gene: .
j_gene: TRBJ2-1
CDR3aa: CASSFKDADNEQFF
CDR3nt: TGTGCCAGCAGTTTTAAGGACGCAGACAATGAGCAGTTCTTC

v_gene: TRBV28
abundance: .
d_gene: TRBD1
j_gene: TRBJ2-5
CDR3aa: CASSSTGTAATQETQYF
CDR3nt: TGTGCCAGCAGTTCAACTGGGACAGCCGCGACCCAAGAGACCCAGTACTTC

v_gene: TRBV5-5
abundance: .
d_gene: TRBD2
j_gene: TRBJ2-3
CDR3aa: CASSFRSGDTQYF
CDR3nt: TGTGCCAGCAGCTTCCGTAGCGGGGATACGCAGTATTTT

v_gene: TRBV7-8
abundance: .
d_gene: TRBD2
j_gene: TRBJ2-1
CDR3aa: CASSFLASGSYNEQFF
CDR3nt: TGTGCCAGCAGCTTTTTAGCTAGCGGGTCCTACAATGAGCAGTTCTTC

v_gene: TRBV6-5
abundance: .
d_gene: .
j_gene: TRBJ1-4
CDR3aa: CASSPVRGGNEKLFF
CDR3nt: TGTGCCAGCAGCCCCGTCAGGGGAGGGAATGAAAAACTGTTTTTT

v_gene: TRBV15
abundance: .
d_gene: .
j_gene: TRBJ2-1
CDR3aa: CATSIIGEHYNEQFF
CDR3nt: TGTGCCACCAGCATAATCGGGGAGCACTACAATGAGCAGTTCTTC

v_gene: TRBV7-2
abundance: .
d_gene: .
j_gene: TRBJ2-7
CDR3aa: CASSATGTRGAEQYF
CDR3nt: TGTGCCAGCAGCGCTACCGGGACCCGTGGCGCCGAGCAGTACTTC

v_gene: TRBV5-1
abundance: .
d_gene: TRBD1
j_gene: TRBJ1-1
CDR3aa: CASSLVRDSEAFF
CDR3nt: TGCGCCAGCAGCCTCGTCCGGGACAGTGAAGCTTTCTTT

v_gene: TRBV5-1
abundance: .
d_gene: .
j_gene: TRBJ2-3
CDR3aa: CASSLGGRITDTQYF
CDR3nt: TGCGCCAGCAGCTTGGGGGGACGGATCACAGATACGCAGTATTTT

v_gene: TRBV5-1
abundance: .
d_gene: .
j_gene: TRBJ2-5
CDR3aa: CASRVPQETQYF
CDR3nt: TGCGCCAGCAGGGTACCCCAAGAGACCCAGTACTTC

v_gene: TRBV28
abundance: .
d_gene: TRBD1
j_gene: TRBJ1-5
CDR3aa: CASSSRQGQRNQPQHF
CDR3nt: TGTGCCAGCAGCTCCAGACAGGGACAGCGCAATCAGCCCCAGCATTTT

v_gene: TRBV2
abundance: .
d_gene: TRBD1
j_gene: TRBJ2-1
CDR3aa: CASSEIGQGPSQFF
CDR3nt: TGTGCCAGCAGTGAAATAGGACAGGGCCCCTCGCAGTTCTTC

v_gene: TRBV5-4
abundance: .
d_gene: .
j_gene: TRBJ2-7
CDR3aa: CASSYTGVIEQYF
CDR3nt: TGTGCCAGCAGCTATACCGGGGTGATCGAGCAGTACTTC

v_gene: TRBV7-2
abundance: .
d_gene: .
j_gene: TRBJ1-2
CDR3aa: CASEPQGGMGYTF
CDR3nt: TGTGCCAGCGAACCACAGGGAGGGATGGGCTACACCTTC